The rows below give T cell receptor beta chains drawn from one sample of a study of CD8 T cells in Susac syndrome. TCRdb ran MiXCR on the immunoSEQ multiplex PCR reads and lists one entry per CDR3 protein. The sample includes 250,000 to 300,000 distinct CDR3 sequences, about 85% seen only once; the top ten take 0.11%. The sequencing input was CD8+ T cells from PBMCs. The receptors stem from a human donor with multiple sclerosis. The conserved cysteine and the conserved F or W are not part of the CDR3 here.

j_call v_call cdr3_aa
TRBJ1-1 TRBV27 ASSLSLGEANTEAF
TRBJ2-5 TRBV6-1 ASSSPGLVKRETQY
TRBJ2-7 TRBV10-3 AIRMGLPVAGDEQY
TRBJ2-3 TRBV7-2 ASSYGLAGRNWADTQY
TRBJ2-1 TRBV27 ASRDGAGGIGYNEQF
TRBJ1-5 TRBV27 ASSLSRTGGASNQPQH
TRBJ2-1 TRBV27 ASSFRLAGLDNEQF
TRBJ2-7 TRBV6-1 ASSTTDSLSGEQY
TRBJ2-5 TRBV11-2 ASSLRNPGQLGETQY
TRBJ2-2 TRBV6-5 ASSYRERYNTGELF
TRBJ2-2 TRBV21-1 ASSKAVRQPYTGELF
TRBJ2-1 TRBV5-6 ASSLGRGTYNEQF
TRBJ2-1 TRBV6-1 ASTGPHNEQF
TRBJ2-4 TRBV5-1 ASSFDRENIQY
TRBJ1-1 TRBV5-1 ASSVSRLGGTEAF
TRBJ2-1 TRBV29-1 SVMGGELNEQF
TRBJ2-4 TRBV24-1 ATSERQWRAKNIQY
TRBJ2-7 TRBV20-1 SASLALRGYEQY
TRBJ1-2 TRBV6-1 ASSEWMTGVSNYGYT
TRBJ2-7 TRBV29-1 SVGRQGRTYEQY
TRBJ2-7 TRBV2 ASRGSRHEQY
TRBJ1-2 TRBV10-3 AISKDRLLFNYGYT
TRBJ2-5 TRBV6-1 ASSPRGTREETQY
TRBJ2-1 TRBV9 ASSVAGGNGNEQF
TRBJ2-2 TRBV11-2 ASSLAPTVRGDTGELF
TRBJ1-2 TRBV4-1 ASSQRGADGYT
TRBJ2-6 TRBV19 ASSISGLGANVLT
TRBJ1-3 TRBV6-1 ASSRSTGDGNTIY
TRBJ2-7 TRBV28 ASSLVMMENSLY
TRBJ1-2 TRBV27 ASSSAGDRDDYGYT
TRBJ2-1 TRBV18 ASYYSGNEQF
TRBJ2-7 TRBV9 ASSPRTGAAQY
TRBJ2-1 TRBV4-1 ASSQELTSGTTLRNEQF
TRBJ1-2 TRBV29-1 SVRPSGYT
TRBJ1-3 TRBV9 ASSAVGVTGNTIY
TRBJ2-1 TRBV27 ASSFRDHNNEQF
TRBJ2-1 TRBV4-1 ASSQRAMYNEQF
TRBJ2-1 TRBV11-2 ASSYEGRLSYNEQF